This TCR beta chain appears in the sequencing data of a study of cytomegalovirus exposure and HLA in healthy donors. This CDR3 has 17 amino acids. Looked up from germline, CDR1 is LGHNA and CDR2 is YNFKEQ. V gave up 4 bases and J gave up 3 bases; unmatched junction bases: 9. TCRdb keeps only in-frame clones here, not all; method: immunoSEQ multiplex PCR. The sample has 150,000 to 160,000 clones, less than 90% seen once; the top ten hold approximately 20%. This clonotype was sampled from a man younger than 35 in good health and CMV-seropositive. The genes are TRBV4-2 and TRBJ2-1, with 10 bases aligning to TRBD2. What was sequenced was PBMCs. The CDR3 region is CASSPRPGLANYNEQFF. The CDR3 region has the DNA TGTGCCAGCAGCCCGAGACCGGGACTAGCGAACTACAATGAGCAGTTCTTC.